These 15 T cell receptor beta chains were sequenced from one sample in a study of cytomegalovirus exposure and HLA in healthy donors. PCR employed 60 Vbeta and 13 Jbeta primers. Sequencing was performed with immunoSEQ multiplex PCR; in TCRdb, only in-frame clones are kept and a portion is missing. The sample carries tens of thousands of clones, approximately 63% recorded once. The specimen sequenced was PBMCs. These receptor sequences come from a middle-aged man in good health and CMV-seronegative.

V gene TRBV5-1 combines with J gene TRBJ2-7, with 8 positions matching TRBD2. The CDR3 sequence is 16 residues long. J gave up 3 bases and V 3 bases, and 11 bases lay outside the gene matches. Per germline, CDR1 SGHRS and CDR2 YFSETQ. The CDR3 DNA reads TGCGCCAGCAGCTACGTCTCCCAGCGGGGGTTCTACGAGCAGTACTTC. It encodes CASSYVSQRGFYEQYF.

The chain combines TRBV6-6 with TRBJ2-5, with 7 bases matching TRBD1. Germline assignment: CDR1 MNHNY and CDR2 SVGAGI (reference sequence). The length of the CDR3 is 13 residues. Trimming removed 0 bases from V and 8 bases from J; junction bases left unmatched: 3. CDR3 residues: CASSYSPGGTQYF. The CDR3 DNA sequence: TGTGCCAGCAGTTACTCTCCAGGGGGTACCCAGTACTTC.

This clone showed up just once. V gene TRBV7-8 combines with J gene TRBJ2-7; no definite D call. Germline loops: CDR1 SGHVS, CDR2 FQNEAQ. Trimming took off 2 bases at V and 0 bases at J, with 11 bases between the two ends. The CDR3 has 15 residues. The CDR3 protein is CASSLPRKNSYEQYF. The CDR3 nucleotides read TGTGCCAGCAGCTTACCGCGGAAGAACTCCTACGAGCAGTACTTC.

The chain links TRBV7-2 to TRBJ1-5, with no clear D. From germline, CDR1 is SGHTA and CDR2 FQGNSA. Trimming took 5 bases from V and 2 from J, leaving 7 bases between them. The CDR3 totals 13 residues. The CDR3 region is CASSGDGNQPQHF. CDR3 DNA sequence: TGTGCCAGCAGCGGAGATGGCAATCAGCCCCAGCATTTT.

This clone occurred once. Additional DNA sequences in this sample encode the identical CDR3. The chain uses TRBV30 and TRBJ1-5, with D hard to call. The CDR3 runs 14 residues. Trimming removed 0 bases at V and 3 bases at J, with 9 bases between. Germline CDR1 GTSNPN, CDR2 SVGIG (reference sequence). In DNA form, the CDR3 reads TGTGCCTGGAGTGTAAGTCAGAACAATCAGCCCCAGCATTTT. Residues: CAWSVSQNNQPQHF.

This chain uses TRBV6-6 with TRBJ1-1; no firm D call. The CDR3 is 12 amino acids. Trimming left V 5 bases short and J 2 bases short, with 6 bases between. The germline CDR1 and CDR2 sequences are MNHNY and SVGAGI (reference sequence). CDR3 loop: CASSPLNTEAFF. Here the CDR3 DNA reads TGTGCCAGCAGTCCTCTCAACACTGAAGCTTTCTTT.

This chain links TRBV2 with TRBJ1-2; 7 bases are a match to TRBD1. The length of the CDR3 is 13 residues. V dropped 6 bases and J dropped 7; count of bases not matched to a gene: 8. Germline V lookup: CDR1 SNHLY, CDR2 FYNNEI. CDR3 residues: CASRAGPGGGYTF. CDR3 in DNA: TGTGCCAGCAGGGCTGGTCCAGGGGGTGGCTACACCTTC.

This clone has a handful of counts. The V and J genes are TRBV30 and TRBJ1-1, with no clear D. V lost 3 bases to trimming and J lost 4 bases, with 18 bases between them. This CDR3 spans 15 amino acids. The germline V gene encodes CDR1 GTSNPN and CDR2 SVGIG (reference sequence). DNA for the CDR3: TGTGCCTGGAGCCCCCCGCGGGTAGGAGGCACTGAAGCTTTCTTT. It codes for CAWSPPRVGGTEAFF.

This chain joins TRBV5-6 and TRBJ2-3, with D tentatively TRBD2 (5 bases). Germline loops: CDR1 SGHDT, CDR2 YYEEEE. Trimming shortened V by 5 bases and J by 10 bases, and 17 bases separated the two germline ends. The CDR3 has 13 residues. CDR3 amino acids: CASSLRGGRAQYF. CDR3 sequence (DNA): TGTGCCAGCAGTCTCCGAGGAGGAAGGGCGCAGTATTTT.

Details on this clone: Other DNA variants within this sample encode the same CDR3. The rearrangement links TRBV10-3 to TRBJ1-1; D is unresolved. CDR1 ENHRY and CDR2 SYGVKD come from the germline V gene. The V and J ends lost 0 bases and 4 bases respectively, with 9 bases between them. The CDR3 sequence is 14 residues long. The CDR3 loop is CAISESARSTEAFF. Written as DNA, the CDR3 is TGTGCCATCAGTGAGTCAGCACGGAGCACTGAAGCTTTCTTT.

The J gene is TRBJ1-2, the V gene TRBV30; no clear D gene. Germline CDR1 and CDR2: GTSNPN and SVGIG (reference sequence). V was shortened by 5 bases and J by 3 bases, with 13 bases between the two germline ends. This CDR3 has 13 residues. Here the CDR3 reads CAWALHSDYGYTF. CDR3 in DNA: TGTGCCTGGGCCCTCCACAGTGACTATGGCTACACCTTC.

This clone appeared once. This chain uses TRBV15 with TRBJ1-2; D may be TRBD1 (6 bases). This CDR3 region has 14 residues. V shed 1 base and J shed 8 bases, with 14 bases lying between them. Per the germline V gene, CDR1 is LNHNV and CDR2 is YYDKDF (reference sequence). The CDR3 region is CATSRAHQGSGYTF. Here the CDR3 DNA reads TGTGCCACCAGCAGAGCTCATCAGGGGTCCGGCTACACCTTC.

The rearrangement uses TRBV9 and TRBJ2-7; 9 bases are a match to TRBD1. Unmatched junction bases numbered 10, after V lost 4 bases and J lost 5 bases. CDR3 length equals 15 residues. Germline CDR1 reads SGDLS; CDR2 reads YYNGEE. CDR3 nucleotide sequence: TGTGCCAGCAGCCCCACAGGGGGCGCCAGGGACGAGCAGTACTTC. It encodes CASSPTGGARDEQYF.

In DNA form, the CDR3 reads TGCGCCAGCAGCTTAGACACCAGTCCCATCTACGAGCAGTACTTC. It is translated as CASSLDTSPIYEQYF. The rearrangement uses TRBV5-1 and TRBJ2-7, with D unresolved. Germline V gene data show CDR1 as SGHRS and CDR2 as YFSETQ. The CDR3 covers 15 residues. V was cut by 2 bases and J by 3 bases, with 15 bases left in between.

The chain joins TRBV4-1 to TRBJ2-6; 7 positions agree with TRBD2. Trimming removed 4 bases from V and 3 bases from J; junction bases left unmatched: 9. CDR1 is MGHRA and CDR2 is YSYEKL in the germline V gene. The CDR3 sequence is 17 residues long. The CDR3 nucleotides are TGCGCCAGCAGCCCCGGGGGAGGGGTGGTTGGGGCCAACGTCCTGACTTTC. Amino acids: CASSPGGGVVGANVLTF.